The count of the clone carrying this T cell receptor beta chain is one. This table comes from immunoSEQ multiplex PCR, and its TCRdb copy is limited to in-frame clones, with some not included. The table includes tens of thousands of clones, more than 75% detected once. This entry is derived from a study of blood T cell repertoires in COVID-19. This sequence was found in a man between 50 and 59 years old with active or convalescent COVID-19. The specimen sequenced was peripheral blood.

Written as DNA, the CDR3 is TGTGCCAGCAGTCCAAAACAGGGGGAGACCCAGTACTTC. The encoded protein is CASSPKQGETQYF. This chain links TRBV25-1 with TRBJ2-5, with 7 bases that match TRBD1. The germline CDR1 and CDR2 sequences are MGHDK and SYGVNS. Trimming at V came to 5 bases and at J to 5 bases, leaving 5 bases not matched to a gene. This CDR3 contains 13 residues. Filled out from reference TRBV25-1 and TRBJ2-5, the complete variable domain reads EADIYQTPRYLVIGTGKKITLECSQTMGHDKMYWYQQDPGMELHLIHYSYGVNSTEKGDLSSESTVSRIRTEHFPLTLESARPSHTSQYLCASSPKQGETQYFGPGTRLLVL.